The text below deals with one T cell receptor (beta chain). The sample is drawn from a study of blood T cell repertoires in COVID-19. Assay: immunoSEQ multiplex PCR; the TCRdb copy retains only in-frame clones and omits some. Among under 200,000 clones listed, around 87% were seen once. Per the germline V gene, CDR1 is SQVTM and CDR2 is ANQGSEA. This CDR3 has 11 residues. Trimming cost V 5 bases and J 4 bases, with 8 bases left between them. The sample taken for sequencing was peripheral blood. The clonotype originates from a man aged 35-49 years with active or convalescent COVID-19. V usage is TRBV29-1 and J usage is TRBJ1-1; D remains ambiguous. The CDR3 loop reads CSVLVGTEAFF. The CDR3, as DNA: TGCAGCGTTCTAGTAGGCACTGAAGCTTTCTTT.